The T cell receptor (beta chain) under discussion was sequenced for a study of early T cells in non-severe SARS-CoV-2 infection. One entry per CDR3 protein results from TCRdb running MiXCR on the 5' RACE reads. Of tens of thousands of distinct CDR3 sequences detected, 15% appear once; the ten largest clones hold 4.5% to 7%. The CDR3 sequence is 14 residues long. Germline V gene lookup returns CDR1 SNHLY and CDR2 FYNNEI. V lost 5 bases, J lost 8 bases, and 16 bases lay in between. This sequence joins TRBV2 and TRBJ2-4; the D gene is possibly TRBD2 (6 bases). What was sequenced was whole blood. The TCR comes from an adult who was a healthcare worker with PCR-confirmed SARS-CoV-2 infection or an uninfected control (not recorded which). In DNA, the CDR3 is TGTGCCAGCAGTCGGGAGCACGTTCGGGACATTCAGTACTTC. Its translation: CASSREHVRDIQYF.